This is a list of T cell receptor beta chains from one sample in a study of T cell repertoires in cytomegalovirus infection. MiXCR was run by TCRdb on the reads, yielding one entry per CDR3 protein. The repertoire includes nearly 700,000 distinct CDR3 sequences, around 32% of them detected once, and around a sixth sits in the top ten. No antigen has been identified for these receptors. The sequenced sample was cultured PBMCs, obtained from culture after CMV antigen stimulation. The origin of the receptors is a human donor in good health (CMV status not recorded). Some clones in this sample may be carry-over from other donors' samples. The CDR3 runs from the conserved cysteine through the conserved F or W. A D gene is named only where the DNA matches it firmly. Size values are once, few and many counts, or a class for expanded clones, and some rows have none.

v_gene,j_gene,d_gene,abundance,CDR3nt,CDR3aa
TRBV4-1,TRBJ1-4,.,.,TGCGCCAGCAGCCAGGGGCCTATCCGGGACTATAATGAAAAACTGTTTTTT,CASSQGPIRDYNEKLFF
TRBV29-1,TRBJ1-4,TRBD1,.,TGCAGCGTTGCAGACAGGGGGGCTGCGAATGAAAAACTGTTTTTT,CSVADRGAANEKLFF
TRBV11-2,TRBJ1-4,.,.,TGTGCCAGCAGCCAGGGTTTGGCTAATGAAAAACTGTTTTTT,CASSQGLANEKLFF
TRBV7-2,TRBJ1-1,TRBD1,.,TGTGCCAGCAGCTGGGACAGTAAAGCTTTCTTT,CASSWDSKAFF
TRBV4-3,TRBJ2-7,.,.,TGCGCCAGCAGCCAAGGTTCCCGAGGAGCCTACGAGCAGTACTTC,CASSQGSRGAYEQYF
TRBV7-8,TRBJ1-4,TRBD1,many,TGTGCCAGCAGCTCGAAAAAGGGGGACAGAGGGAAACTGTTTTTT,CASSSKKGDRGKLFF
TRBV14,TRBJ2-5,.,.,TGTGCCAGCAGCCACCCTCAGGGTAGAGAGACCCAGTACTTC,CASSHPQGRETQYF
TRBV5-1,TRBJ2-3,TRBD2,few,TGCGCCAGCAGCTTGGCACCAGCGGGGGGCAATGTACCCACAGATACGCAGTATTTT,CASSLAPAGGNVPTDTQYF
TRBV4-1,TRBJ1-1,.,many,TGCGCCAGCAGCCAGTCCGACGCAGCTTTCTTT,CASSQSDAAFF
TRBV7-2,TRBJ2-1,TRBD2,many,TGTGCCAGCAGCTTATCTGCGGGGGGAATATACAATGAGCAGTTCTTC,CASSLSAGGIYNEQFF
TRBV20-1,TRBJ2-5,TRBD1,.,TGCAGTGCTGTCCATTTCCGGGACAGGGGGCTCGACCAGTACTTC,CSAVHFRDRGLDQYF
TRBV12-3/TRBV12-4,TRBJ1-4,.,.,TGTGCCAGCAGTTTGCCAGTCGTCGGTGAAAAACTGTTTTTT,CASSLPVVGEKLFF
TRBV4-2,TRBJ1-5,TRBD1,few,TGTGCCAGCAGCCAGGGACAGCACAGTCAGCCCCAGCATTTT,CASSQGQHSQPQHF
TRBV10-3,TRBJ2-5,.,once,TGTGCCACCAGGTCGGGACACCGGGGGGAGACCCAGTACTTC,CATRSGHRGETQYF
TRBV19,TRBJ2-3,.,few,TGTGCCAGTAACCGGGGGATCACAGATACGCAGTATTTT,CASNRGITDTQYF
TRBV6-5,TRBJ2-7,TRBD2,.,TGTGCCAGCAGTTACCGGGGACTAGCGGGAGTCGGCGTGGAGCAGTACTTC,CASSYRGLAGVGVEQYF
TRBV12-3/TRBV12-4,TRBJ1-5,.,few,TGTGCCAGCAGGGGACACGGTCAGCCCCAGCATTTT,CASRGHGQPQHF
TRBV7-2,TRBJ2-3,.,many,TGTGCCAGCAGCTTAGGTGGGGCGATCTCTACGCAGTATTTT,CASSLGGAISTQYF
TRBV7-2,TRBJ2-7,.,few,TGTGCCAGCAGCTTAGCCCTCGGGTCCGAGCAGTACTTC,CASSLALGSEQYF
TRBV10-3,TRBJ2-3,.,few,TGTGCCATCAGTGAGTCGGAACCCACAGATACGCAGTATTTT,CAISESEPTDTQYF